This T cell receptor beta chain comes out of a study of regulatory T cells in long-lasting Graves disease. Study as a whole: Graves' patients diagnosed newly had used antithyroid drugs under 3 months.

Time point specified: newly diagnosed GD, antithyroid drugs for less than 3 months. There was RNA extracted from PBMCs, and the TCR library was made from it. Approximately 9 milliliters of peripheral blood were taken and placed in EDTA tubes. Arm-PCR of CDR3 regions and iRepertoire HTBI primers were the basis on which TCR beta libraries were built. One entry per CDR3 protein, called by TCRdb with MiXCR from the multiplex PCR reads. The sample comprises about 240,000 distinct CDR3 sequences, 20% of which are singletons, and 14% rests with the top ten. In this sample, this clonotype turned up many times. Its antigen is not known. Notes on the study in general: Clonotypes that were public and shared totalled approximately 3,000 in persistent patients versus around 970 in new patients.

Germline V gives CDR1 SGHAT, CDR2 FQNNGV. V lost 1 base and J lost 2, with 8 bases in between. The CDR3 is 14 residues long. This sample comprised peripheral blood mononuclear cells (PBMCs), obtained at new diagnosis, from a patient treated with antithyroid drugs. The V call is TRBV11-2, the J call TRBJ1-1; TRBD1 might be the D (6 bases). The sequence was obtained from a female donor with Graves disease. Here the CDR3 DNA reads TGTGCCAGCAGCTTAGGGGGGGCTAACACTGAAGCTTTCTTT. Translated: CASSLGGANTEAFF.